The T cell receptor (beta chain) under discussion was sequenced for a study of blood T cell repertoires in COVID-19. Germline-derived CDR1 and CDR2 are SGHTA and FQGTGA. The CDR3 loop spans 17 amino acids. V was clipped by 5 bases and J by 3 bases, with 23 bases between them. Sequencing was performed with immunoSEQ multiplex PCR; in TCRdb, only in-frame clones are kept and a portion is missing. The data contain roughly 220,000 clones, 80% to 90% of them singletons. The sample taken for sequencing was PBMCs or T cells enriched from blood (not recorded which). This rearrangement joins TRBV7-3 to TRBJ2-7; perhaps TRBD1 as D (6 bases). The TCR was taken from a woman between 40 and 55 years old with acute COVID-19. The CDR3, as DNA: TGTGCCAGCAGCCCACATAACGCGCAGGGGCGCATCTACGAGCAGTACTTC. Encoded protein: CASSPHNAQGRIYEQYF.